The present T cell receptor (beta chain) was sequenced within a study of T cells after yellow fever vaccination. In TCRdb, the 5' RACE reads were re-called with MiXCR into one record per CDR3 protein. The sample yields 620,000 or so distinct CDR3 sequences, roughly a sixth seen once. This clonotype was seen more than once but under ten times. The CDR3 spans 16 residues. CDR1 and CDR2 (germline): DFQATT, SNEGSKA (reference sequence). V lost 5 bases to trimming and J lost 0 bases, with 17 bases between them. Sequencing was performed on PBMCs, taken 4 to 5 days after the first yellow fever vaccination. This chain connects TRBV20-1 to TRBJ1-5, with D unclear. The sequence was obtained from a man aged 18 to 29 who received the YFV17D yellow fever vaccine. The CDR3 loop is CSAYSLDWNSNQPQHF. CDR3 nucleotides: TGCAGTGCTTACTCTTTGGACTGGAATAGCAATCAGCCCCAGCATTTT.